The clone carrying this TCR beta chain showed up just a few times. Its antigen is still unknown. After constant-region reverse-primer amplification, full-length variable regions underwent semi-nested PCR with Nested Universal Primer A. TCRdb passed the 5' RACE reads through MiXCR, listing each CDR3 protein once. The table shows about 40,000 distinct CDR3 sequences, with approximately 17% occurring only once. Whole-study findings and limits: Tumor memory CD4+ T cell TCR gene usage clustered with blood and lymph node memory CD4+ cells and lymph node naive CD4+ cells. Larger-cohort validation covered only one TCR beta V-J rearrangement.

V lost 1 base, J lost 8 bases, and 20 bases stayed unmatched. Germline V gives CDR1 SGDLS, CDR2 YYNGEE. The CDR3 spans 19 residues. The receptor was derived from a female donor with breast cancer. This chain uses TRBV9 with TRBJ1-4; TRBD1 matches 7 bases. The specimen sequenced was naive CD4+ T cells sorted from a lymph node. The subset here: naive CD4+ T cells, CD4+CD45RA+CD25-. CDR3 loop: CASSVFRWTGKSVGEKLFF. In DNA, the CDR3 is TGTGCCAGCAGCGTATTTCGGTGGACAGGAAAGAGTGTTGGGGAAAAACTGTTTTTT. Complete variable domain (other parts from reference TRBV9 and TRBJ1-4): DSGVTQTPKHLITATGQRVTLRCSPRSGDLSVYWYQQSLDQGLQFLIQYYNGEERAKGNILERFSAQQFPDLHSELNLSSLELGDSALYFCASSVFRWTGKSVGEKLFFGSGTQLSVL.